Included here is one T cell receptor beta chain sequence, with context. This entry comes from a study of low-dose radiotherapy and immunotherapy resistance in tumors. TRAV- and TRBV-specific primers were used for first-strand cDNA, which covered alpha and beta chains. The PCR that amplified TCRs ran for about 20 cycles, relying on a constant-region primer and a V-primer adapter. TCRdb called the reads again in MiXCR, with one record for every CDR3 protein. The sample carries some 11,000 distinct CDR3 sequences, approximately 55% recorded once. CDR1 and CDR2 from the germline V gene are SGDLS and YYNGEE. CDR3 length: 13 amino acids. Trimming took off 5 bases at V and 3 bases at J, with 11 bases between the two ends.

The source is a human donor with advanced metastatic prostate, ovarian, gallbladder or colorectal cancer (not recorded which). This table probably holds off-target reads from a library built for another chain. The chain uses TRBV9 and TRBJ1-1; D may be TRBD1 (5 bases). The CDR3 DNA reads TGTGCCAGCAGTGCCGGGGCTTACACTGAAGCTTTCTTT. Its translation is CASSAGAYTEAFF. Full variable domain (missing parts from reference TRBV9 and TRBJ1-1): DSGVTQTPKHLITATGQRVTLRCSPRSGDLSVYWYQQSLDQGLQFLIQYYNGEERAKGNILERFSAQQFPDLHSELNLSSLELGDSALYFCASSAGAYTEAFFGQGTRLTVV.